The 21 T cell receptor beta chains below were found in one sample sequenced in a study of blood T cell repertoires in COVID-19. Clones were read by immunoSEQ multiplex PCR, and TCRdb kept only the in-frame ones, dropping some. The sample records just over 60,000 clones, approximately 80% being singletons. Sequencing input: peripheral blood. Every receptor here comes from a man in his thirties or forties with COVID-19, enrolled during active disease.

For the CDR3, the DNA is TGTGCCTGGAGTAGACAGGGGGCGCTTGATGAAAAACTGTTTTTT. Residues: CAWSRQGALDEKLFF. V is TRBV30 and J is TRBJ1-4; 10 bases line up with TRBD1. This CDR3 is 15 amino acids long. Germline CDR1 GTSNPN, CDR2 SVGIG (reference sequence). V lost 2 bases and J lost 6; bases outside the gene matches: 6. The full variable domain, its missing parts supplied by reference TRBV30 and TRBJ1-4, is SQTIHQWPATLVQPVGSPLSLECTVEGTSNPNLYWYRQAAGRGLQLLFYSVGIGQISSEVPQNLSASRPQDRQFILSSKKLLLSDSGFYLCAWSRQGALDEKLFFGSGTQLSVL.

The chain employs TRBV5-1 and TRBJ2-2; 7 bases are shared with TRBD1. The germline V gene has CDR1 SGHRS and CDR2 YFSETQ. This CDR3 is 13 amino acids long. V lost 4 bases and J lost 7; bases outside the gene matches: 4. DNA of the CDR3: TGCGCCAGCAGCCCGACAGGGCTCGGGGAGCTGTTTTTT. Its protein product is CASSPTGLGELFF.

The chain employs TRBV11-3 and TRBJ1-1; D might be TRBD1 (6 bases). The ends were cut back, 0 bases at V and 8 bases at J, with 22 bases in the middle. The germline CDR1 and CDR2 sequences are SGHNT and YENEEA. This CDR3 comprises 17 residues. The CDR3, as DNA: TGTGCCAGCAGCTTAGATCCGGGGGGGCCCTCCGCCACGGAAGCTTTCTTT. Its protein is CASSLDPGGPSATEAFF. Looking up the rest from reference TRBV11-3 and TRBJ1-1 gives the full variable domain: EAGVVQSPRYKIIEKKQPVAFWCNPISGHNTLYWYLQNLGQGPELLIRYENEEAVDDSQLPKDRFSAERLKGVDSTLKIQPAELGDSAVYLCASSLDPGGPSATEAFFGQGTRLTVV.

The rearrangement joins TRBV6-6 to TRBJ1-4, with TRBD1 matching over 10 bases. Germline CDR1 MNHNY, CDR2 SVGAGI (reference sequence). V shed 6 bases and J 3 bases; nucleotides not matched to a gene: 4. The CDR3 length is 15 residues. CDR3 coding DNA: TGTGCCAGCAGCAAAGACAGGGGGCCTAATGAAAAACTGTTTTTT. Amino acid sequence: CASSKDRGPNEKLFF.

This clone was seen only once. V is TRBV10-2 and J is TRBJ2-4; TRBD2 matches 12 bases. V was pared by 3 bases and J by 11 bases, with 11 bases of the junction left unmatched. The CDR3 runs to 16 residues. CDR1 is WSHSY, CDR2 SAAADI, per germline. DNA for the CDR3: TGCGCCAGCAGTGACCTAGCGGGGGGGGCCGAAAGAGTTCAGTACTTC. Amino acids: CASSDLAGGAERVQYF.

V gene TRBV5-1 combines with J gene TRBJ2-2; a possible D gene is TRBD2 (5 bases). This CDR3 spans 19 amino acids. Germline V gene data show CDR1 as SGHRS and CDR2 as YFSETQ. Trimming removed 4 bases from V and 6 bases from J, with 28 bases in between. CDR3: CASSVDATSSEFVAGELFF. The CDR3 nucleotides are TGCGCCAGCAGCGTCGATGCTACTAGTAGTGAGTTCGTGGCCGGGGAGCTGTTTTTT. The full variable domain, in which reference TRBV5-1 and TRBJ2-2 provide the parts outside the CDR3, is KAGVTQTPRYLIKTRGQQVTLSCSPISGHRSVSWYQQTPGQGLQFLFEYFSETQRNKGNFPGRFSGRQFSNSRSEMNVSTLELGDSALYLCASSVDATSSEFVAGELFFGEGSRLTVL.

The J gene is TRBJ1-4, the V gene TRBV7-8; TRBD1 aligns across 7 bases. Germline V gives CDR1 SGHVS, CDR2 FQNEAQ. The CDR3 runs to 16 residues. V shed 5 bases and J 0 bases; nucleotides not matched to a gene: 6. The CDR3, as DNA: TGTGCCAGCAGCCAGGACAGGCTTACAACTAATGAAAAACTGTTTTTT. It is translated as CASSQDRLTTNEKLFF. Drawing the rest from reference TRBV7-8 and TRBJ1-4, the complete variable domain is GAGVSQSPRYKVAKRGQDVALRCDPISGHVSLFWYQQALGQGPEFLTYFQNEAQLDKSGLPSDRFFAERPEGSVSTLKIQRTQQEDSAVYLCASSQDRLTTNEKLFFGSGTQLSVL.

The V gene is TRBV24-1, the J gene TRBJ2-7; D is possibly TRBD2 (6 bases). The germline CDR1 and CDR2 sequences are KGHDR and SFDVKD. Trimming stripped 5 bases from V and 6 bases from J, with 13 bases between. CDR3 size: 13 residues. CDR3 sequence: CATSATGVREQYF. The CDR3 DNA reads TGTGCCACCAGTGCCACGGGGGTGCGCGAGCAGTACTTC.

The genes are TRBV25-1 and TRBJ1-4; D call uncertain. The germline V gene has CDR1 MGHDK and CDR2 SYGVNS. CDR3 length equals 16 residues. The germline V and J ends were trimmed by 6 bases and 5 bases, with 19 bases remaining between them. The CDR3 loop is CASSGLRHPLNEKLFF. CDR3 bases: TGTGCCAGCAGCGGACTCCGACACCCGCTGAATGAAAAACTGTTTTTT.

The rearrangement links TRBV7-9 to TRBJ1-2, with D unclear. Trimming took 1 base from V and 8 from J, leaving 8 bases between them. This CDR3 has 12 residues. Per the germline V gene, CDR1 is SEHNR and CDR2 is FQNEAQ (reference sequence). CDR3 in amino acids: CASSLGGPGYTF. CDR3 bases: TGTGCCAGCAGCTTAGGAGGTCCCGGCTACACCTTC.

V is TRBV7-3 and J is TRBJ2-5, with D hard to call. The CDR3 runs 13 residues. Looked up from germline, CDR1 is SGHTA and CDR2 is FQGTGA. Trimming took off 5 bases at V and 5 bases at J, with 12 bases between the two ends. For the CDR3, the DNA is TGTGCCAGCAGCCCAACGATCGGGGAGACCCAGTACTTC. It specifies CASSPTIGETQYF.

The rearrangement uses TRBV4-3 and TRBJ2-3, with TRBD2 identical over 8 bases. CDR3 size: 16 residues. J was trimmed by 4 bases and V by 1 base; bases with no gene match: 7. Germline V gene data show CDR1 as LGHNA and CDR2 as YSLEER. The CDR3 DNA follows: TGCGCCAGCAGCCAAGGGACGGGGGGGCCAGCAGATACGCAGTATTTT. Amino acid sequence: CASSQGTGGPADTQYF.

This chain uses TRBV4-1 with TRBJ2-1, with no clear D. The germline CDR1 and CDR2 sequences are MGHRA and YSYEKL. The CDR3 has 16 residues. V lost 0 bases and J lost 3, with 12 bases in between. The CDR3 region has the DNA TGCGCCAGCAGCCAAGATGCTCCCGGGTACTACAATGAGCAGTTCTTC. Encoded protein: CASSQDAPGYYNEQFF.

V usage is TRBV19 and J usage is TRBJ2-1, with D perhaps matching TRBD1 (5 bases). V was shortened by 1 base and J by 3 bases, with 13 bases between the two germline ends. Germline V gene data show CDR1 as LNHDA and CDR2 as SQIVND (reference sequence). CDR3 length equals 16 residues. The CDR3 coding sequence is TGTGCCAGTAGTATAGCAGGCAGGGCGGTCTACAATGAGCAGTTCTTC. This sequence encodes CASSIAGRAVYNEQFF.

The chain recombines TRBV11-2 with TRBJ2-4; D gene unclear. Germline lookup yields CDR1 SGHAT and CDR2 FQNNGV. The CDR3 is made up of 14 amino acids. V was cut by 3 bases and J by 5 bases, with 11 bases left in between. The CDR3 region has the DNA TGTGCCAGCAGCTTCAGTGCTGTGGAAAACATTCAGTACTTC. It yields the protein CASSFSAVENIQYF. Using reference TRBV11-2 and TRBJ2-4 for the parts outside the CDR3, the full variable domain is EAGVAQSPRYKIIEKRQSVAFWCNPISGHATLYWYQQILGQGPKLLIQFQNNGVVDDSQLPKDRFSAERLKGVDSTLKIQPAKLEDSAVYLCASSFSAVENIQYFGAGTRLSVL.

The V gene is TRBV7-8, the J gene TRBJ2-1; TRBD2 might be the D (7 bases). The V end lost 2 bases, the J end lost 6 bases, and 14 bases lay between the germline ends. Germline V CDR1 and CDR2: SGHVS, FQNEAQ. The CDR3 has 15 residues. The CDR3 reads CASSLIGGRGNEQFF. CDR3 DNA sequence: TGTGCCAGCAGCTTAATCGGGGGGCGAGGCAATGAGCAGTTCTTC.

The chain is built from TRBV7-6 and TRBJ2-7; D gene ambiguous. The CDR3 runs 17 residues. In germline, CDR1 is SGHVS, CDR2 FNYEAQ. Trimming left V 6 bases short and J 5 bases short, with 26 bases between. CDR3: CASSYNPQTPGVDEQYF. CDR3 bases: TGTGCCAGCAGTTATAACCCCCAAACACCCGGAGTTGACGAGCAGTACTTC.

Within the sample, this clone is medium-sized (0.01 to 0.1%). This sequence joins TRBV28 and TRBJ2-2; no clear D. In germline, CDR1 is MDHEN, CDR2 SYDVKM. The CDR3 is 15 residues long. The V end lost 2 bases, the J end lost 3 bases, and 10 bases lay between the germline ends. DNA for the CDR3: TGTGCCAGCAGTTTAATGGCAGACTACACCGGGGAGCTGTTTTTT. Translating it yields CASSLMADYTGELFF.

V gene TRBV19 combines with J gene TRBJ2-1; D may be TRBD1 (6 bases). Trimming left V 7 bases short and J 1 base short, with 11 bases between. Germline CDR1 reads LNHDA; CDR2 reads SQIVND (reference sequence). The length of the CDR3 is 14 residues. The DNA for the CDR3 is TGTGCCAGTACCTACAGGGAATCCTACAATGAGCAGTTCTTC. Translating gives CASTYRESYNEQFF.

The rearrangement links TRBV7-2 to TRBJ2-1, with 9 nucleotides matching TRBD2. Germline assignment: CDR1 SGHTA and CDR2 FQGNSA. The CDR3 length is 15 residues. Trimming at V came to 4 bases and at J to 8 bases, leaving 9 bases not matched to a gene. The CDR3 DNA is TGTGCCAGCAGCTGGTTGGGCGGGGGGGGTGATGAGCAGTTCTTC. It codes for CASSWLGGGGDEQFF.

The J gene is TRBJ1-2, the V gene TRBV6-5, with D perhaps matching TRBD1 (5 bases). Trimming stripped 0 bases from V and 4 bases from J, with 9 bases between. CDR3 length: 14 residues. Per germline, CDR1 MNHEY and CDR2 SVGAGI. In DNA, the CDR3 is TGTGCCAGCAGTTACTCGATGCAGGGCTATGGCTACACCTTC. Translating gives CASSYSMQGYGYTF.